This TCR beta chain was recorded in a study of blood T cell repertoires in COVID-19. Overall study: The samples span acute and convalescent COVID-19 from the United States, Italy and Spain. The cDNA or gDNA used as material had been derived from T cells, B-cell-depleted T cells, or PBMCs.

The CDR3 length is 17 residues. V shed 5 bases, J shed 0 bases, and the junction held 10 bases outside the gene matches. The germline V gene encodes CDR1 MNHNY and CDR2 SVGAGI (reference sequence). As handled by the study authors: Estimates of nucleated cell counts were drawn from the amplification of reference gene primers. The protocol was immunoSEQ multiplex PCR, while the TCRdb copy is restricted to in-frame clones and leaves out a portion. V, J and clone size reflect that table, while D and trimming were determined from the DNA. This table has fewer than 100,000 clones, roughly 91% appearing once.

The receptor comes from a woman aged 50 to 60 in a cohort sampled during active COVID-19. The gene calls are TRBV6-6 and TRBJ1-3; 7 nucleotides line up with TRBD1. Material for sequencing was peripheral blood. CDR3 DNA: TGTGCCAGCAGTCCGACAGGGATCTTTTTCTCTGGAAACACCATATATTTT. This encodes CASSPTGIFFSGNTIYF.